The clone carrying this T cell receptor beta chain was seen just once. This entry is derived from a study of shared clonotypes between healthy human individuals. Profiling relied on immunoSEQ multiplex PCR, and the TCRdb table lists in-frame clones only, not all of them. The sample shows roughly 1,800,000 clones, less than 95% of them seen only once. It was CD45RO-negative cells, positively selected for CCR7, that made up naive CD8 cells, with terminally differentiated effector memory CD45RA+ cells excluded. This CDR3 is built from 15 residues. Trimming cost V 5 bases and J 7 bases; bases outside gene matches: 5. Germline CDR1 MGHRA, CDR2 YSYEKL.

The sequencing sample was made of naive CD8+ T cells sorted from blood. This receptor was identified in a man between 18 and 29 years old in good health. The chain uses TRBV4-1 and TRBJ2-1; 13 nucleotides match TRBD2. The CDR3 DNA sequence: TGCGCCAGCAGCTTTGGGACTAGCGGGACGAATGAGCAGTTCTTC. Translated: CASSFGTSGTNEQFF.